The source of this TCR beta chain is a study of cytomegalovirus exposure and HLA in healthy donors. Study findings and constraints: Sequencing had likely introduced a cluster of highly shared sequence variants as an artifact. CMV serostatus was the only immune exposure information that was available. A few V segments could not be told apart, such as TRBV6-2 and TRBV6-3, and were left out. Confirmation was obtained in vitro that a few CMV-associated chains are specific for CMV antigens.

Germline V gene sequence: CDR1 SQVTM, CDR2 ANQGSEA. Deletions cut 4 bases from V and 5 bases from J, with 6 bases between. This CDR3 has 11 residues. The primer mix had 60 Vbeta and 13 Jbeta primers. The repertoire was sequenced with immunoSEQ multiplex PCR; TCRdb's copy has only in-frame clones and lacks some. The data show around 220,000 clones, 65% to 90% seen once. Comments on this clone: The antigen remains unidentified.

Specimen: PBMCs. The J gene is TRBJ2-1, the V gene TRBV29-1; possibly TRBD2 for D (5 bases). This clonotype was sampled from a girl between 10 and 17 years old in good health and CMV-seronegative. The CDR3 sequence: CSVGENNEQFF. In DNA, the CDR3 is TGCAGCGTTGGGGAGAACAATGAGCAGTTCTTC.